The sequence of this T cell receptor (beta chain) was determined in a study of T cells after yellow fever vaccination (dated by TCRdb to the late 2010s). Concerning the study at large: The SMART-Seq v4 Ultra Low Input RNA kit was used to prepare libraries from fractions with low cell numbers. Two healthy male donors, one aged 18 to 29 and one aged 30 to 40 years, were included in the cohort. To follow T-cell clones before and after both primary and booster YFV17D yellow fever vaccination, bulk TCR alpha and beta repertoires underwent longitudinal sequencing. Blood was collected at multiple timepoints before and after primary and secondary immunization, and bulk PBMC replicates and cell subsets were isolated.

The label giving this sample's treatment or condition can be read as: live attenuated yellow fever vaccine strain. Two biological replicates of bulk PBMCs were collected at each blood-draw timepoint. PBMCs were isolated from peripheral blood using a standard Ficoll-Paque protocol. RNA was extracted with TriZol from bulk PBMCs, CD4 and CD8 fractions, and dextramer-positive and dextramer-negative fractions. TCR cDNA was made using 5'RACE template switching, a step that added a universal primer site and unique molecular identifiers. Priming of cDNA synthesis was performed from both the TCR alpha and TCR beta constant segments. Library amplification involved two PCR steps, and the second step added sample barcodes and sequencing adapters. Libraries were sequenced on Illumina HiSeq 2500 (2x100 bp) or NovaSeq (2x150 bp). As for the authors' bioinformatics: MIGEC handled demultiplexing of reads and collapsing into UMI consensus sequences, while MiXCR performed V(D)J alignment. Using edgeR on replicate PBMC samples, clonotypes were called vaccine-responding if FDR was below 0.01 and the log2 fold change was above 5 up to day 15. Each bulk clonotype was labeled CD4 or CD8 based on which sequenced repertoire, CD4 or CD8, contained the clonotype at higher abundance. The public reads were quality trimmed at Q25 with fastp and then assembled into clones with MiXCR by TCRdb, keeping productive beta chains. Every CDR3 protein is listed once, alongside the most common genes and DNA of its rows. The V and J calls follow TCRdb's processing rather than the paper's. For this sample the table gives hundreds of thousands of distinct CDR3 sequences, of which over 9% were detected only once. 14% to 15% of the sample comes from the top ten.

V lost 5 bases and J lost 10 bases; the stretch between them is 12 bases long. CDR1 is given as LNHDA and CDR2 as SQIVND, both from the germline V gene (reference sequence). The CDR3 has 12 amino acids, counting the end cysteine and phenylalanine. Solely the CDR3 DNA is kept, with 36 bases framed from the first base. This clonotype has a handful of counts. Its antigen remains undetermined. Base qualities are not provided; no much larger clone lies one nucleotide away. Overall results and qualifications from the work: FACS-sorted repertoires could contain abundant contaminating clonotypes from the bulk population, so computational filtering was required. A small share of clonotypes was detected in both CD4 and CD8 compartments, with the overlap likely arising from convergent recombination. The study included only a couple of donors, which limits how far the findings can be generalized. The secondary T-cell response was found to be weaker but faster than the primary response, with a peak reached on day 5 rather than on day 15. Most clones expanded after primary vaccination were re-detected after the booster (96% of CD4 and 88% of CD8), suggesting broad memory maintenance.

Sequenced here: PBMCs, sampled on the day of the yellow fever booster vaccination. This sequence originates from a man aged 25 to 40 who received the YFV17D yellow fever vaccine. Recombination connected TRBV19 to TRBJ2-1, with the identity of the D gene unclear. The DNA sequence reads TGTGCCAGTAGTCCACCTAGGGCCGAGCAGTTCTTC. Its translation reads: CASSPPRAEQFF.